The clone carrying this T cell receptor beta chain was seen a few times. RNA transcripts served as the template for amplifying TCR beta CDR3 regions. An initial round of RT-PCR targeting the TCR CDR3 relied on the HTBI primer set. MiXCR, applied by TCRdb to the multiplex PCR reads, yields one record per CDR3 protein. The data show about 380,000 distinct CDR3 sequences, roughly 18% seen once. The data are from a study of T cells in Graves' hyperthyroidism and ophthalmopathy. Per the germline V gene, CDR1 is MNHNS and CDR2 is SASEGT. V was pared by 7 bases and J by 4 bases, with 7 bases of the junction left unmatched. The CDR3 length is 15 residues.

The sample taken for sequencing was blood. The source of this sequence is a man aged 18 to 35 with Graves' ophthalmopathy. The chain couples TRBV6-1 to TRBJ2-7; 13 nucleotides match TRBD2. CDR3 amino acids: CASTTSGGVSYEQYF. The CDR3 bases are TGTGCCAGCACCACTAGCGGGGGGGTCTCGTACGAGCAGTACTTC.